This T cell receptor beta chain was found in a study of cytotoxic CD8 clonotypes in ibrutinib-treated CLL. Study outcomes and limitations: With treatment, public clonotypes, which were uncommon, either contracted or remained stable. An increase in clonality occurred at ibrutinib response, followed by a return toward baseline at progression.

CDR3 length equals 12 residues. Germline values: CDR1 SGHTS, CDR2 YDEGEE. V shed 0 bases and J shed 8 bases, with 8 bases lying between them. A remark on this clone: Its antigen is unidentified.

Data came from immunoSEQ multiplex PCR; TCRdb stores just in-frame clones and leaves some out. The sample carries roughly 200,000 clones, roughly 72% recorded once. The receptor was isolated from a human donor with chronic lymphocytic leukemia. The chain uses TRBV5-8 and TRBJ1-1; unclear D gene. The sample was PBMCs, taken after 24 months of ibrutinib treatment. The CDR3 coding sequence is TGTGCCAGCAGCTTGGTGGCAGTAGAAGCTTTCTTT. Encoded protein: CASSLVAVEAFF.